This T cell receptor (beta chain) was captured by sequencing in a study of blood T cells in healthy people across ages. Then a second PCR, running about 6 to 11 cycles, was carried out with a sample-barcoded 5' primer and a J-beta primer mix. Each single sample gave us at least 2.5 million CDR3-containing paired-end reads. TCRdb reprocessed the 5' RACE reads with MiXCR, giving one entry per CDR3 protein. This table holds roughly 2 million distinct CDR3 sequences, around half found once. The CDR3 sequence is 12 residues long. CDR1 and CDR2 (germline): MNHNY, SVGAGI (reference sequence). Between the trimmed V and J ends, which lost 7 bases and 5 bases, there was a span of 11 bases.

This chain connects TRBV6-6 to TRBJ2-5; D possibly corresponds to TRBD2 (5 bases). The sequence was obtained from a woman between 40 and 50 years old in good health. The sample consisted of blood. The DNA for the CDR3 is TGTGCCAGCACCGCGGGTGGGGAGACCCAGTACTTC. It specifies CASTAGGETQYF.